This is a list of T cell receptor beta chains from one sample in a study of blood T cell repertoires in COVID-19. Profiled with immunoSEQ multiplex PCR; TCRdb holds only in-frame clones, not every one. This sample has about 370,000 clones, with approximately 88% found just once. Sequenced material: peripheral blood. The receptors here all came from a woman under 40 with COVID-19, enrolled during active disease. Both conserved end residues are part of each CDR3. Each record gives: D gene, clone size, J gene, CDR3 length, V gene, CDR3 protein, CDR3 DNA. A D gene is named only where the DNA matches it firmly. The listing skips clone size in some rows; elsewhere it reads once, few, many or a size class.

D gene: -; clone size: -; J gene: TRBJ2-1; CDR3 length: 12; V gene: TRBV4-2; CDR3 protein: CASSQMAFEQFF; CDR3 DNA: TGTGCCAGCAGCCAGATGGCTTTTGAGCAGTTCTTC
D gene: -; clone size: -; J gene: TRBJ1-4; CDR3 length: 17; V gene: TRBV5-1; CDR3 protein: CASSPGPDRGTHEKLFF; CDR3 DNA: TGCGCCAGCAGCCCCGGACCTGACAGAGGGACACATGAAAAACTGTTTTTT
D gene: TRBD2; clone size: -; J gene: TRBJ2-2; CDR3 length: 17; V gene: TRBV9; CDR3 protein: CASSVARTSGATGELFF; CDR3 DNA: TGTGCCAGCAGCGTAGCCCGGACTAGCGGAGCCACCGGGGAGCTGTTTTTT
D gene: TRBD1; clone size: -; J gene: TRBJ2-5; CDR3 length: 14; V gene: TRBV6-6; CDR3 protein: CASSYSTGEETQYF; CDR3 DNA: TGTGCCAGCAGTTACTCGACAGGGGAAGAGACCCAGTACTTC
D gene: -; clone size: -; J gene: TRBJ2-1; CDR3 length: 18; V gene: TRBV14; CDR3 protein: CASSQVSSAPRSYNEQFF; CDR3 DNA: TGTGCCAGCAGCCAAGTGTCATCCGCGCCCCGCTCCTACAATGAGCAGTTCTTC
D gene: -; clone size: -; J gene: TRBJ1-1; CDR3 length: 17; V gene: TRBV18; CDR3 protein: CASFENRGGAENTEAFF; CDR3 DNA: TGTGCCAGCTTCGAAAATCGGGGGGGCGCAGAGAACACTGAAGCTTTCTTT
D gene: TRBD1; clone size: -; J gene: TRBJ2-4; CDR3 length: 16; V gene: TRBV27; CDR3 protein: CASSGDRGTYKNIQYF; CDR3 DNA: TGTGCCAGCAGTGGGGACAGGGGAACTTACAAAAACATTCAGTACTTC
D gene: TRBD2; clone size: once; J gene: TRBJ2-3; CDR3 length: 17; V gene: TRBV15; CDR3 protein: CATSRDGLAGKADTQYF; CDR3 DNA: TGTGCCACCAGCAGAGATGGACTAGCGGGGAAGGCAGATACGCAGTATTTT
D gene: -; clone size: -; J gene: TRBJ1-1; CDR3 length: 15; V gene: TRBV7-2; CDR3 protein: CASSLTTEGNTEAFF; CDR3 DNA: TGTGCCAGCAGCTTGACGACAGAAGGGAACACTGAAGCTTTCTTT
D gene: TRBD1; clone size: -; J gene: TRBJ2-2; CDR3 length: 15; V gene: TRBV11-2; CDR3 protein: CASSLRDRNTGELFF; CDR3 DNA: TGTGCCAGCAGTCTCCGGGACAGGAACACCGGGGAGCTGTTTTTT
D gene: TRBD2; clone size: -; J gene: TRBJ2-7; CDR3 length: 15; V gene: TRBV4-3; CDR3 protein: CASSQATPGGNEQYF; CDR3 DNA: TGCGCCAGCAGCCAAGCCACGCCGGGGGGGAACGAGCAGTACTTC
D gene: -; clone size: -; J gene: TRBJ1-6; CDR3 length: 17; V gene: TRBV6-1; CDR3 protein: CASSELPPGQVYSPLHF; CDR3 DNA: TGTGCCAGCAGTGAGCTCCCCCCAGGACAAGTATATTCACCCCTCCACTTT
D gene: -; clone size: once; J gene: TRBJ2-7; CDR3 length: 15; V gene: TRBV28; CDR3 protein: CASSLLGPGSSEQYF; CDR3 DNA: TGTGCCAGCAGTTTATTAGGCCCGGGATCGTCCGAGCAGTACTTC
D gene: -; clone size: once; J gene: TRBJ1-6; CDR3 length: 15; V gene: TRBV18; CDR3 protein: CASSSRQEAGSTLHF; CDR3 DNA: TGTGCCAGCTCAAGCAGACAGGAAGCCGGCAGTACCCTCCACTTT
D gene: -; clone size: -; J gene: TRBJ2-1; CDR3 length: 19; V gene: TRBV11-3; CDR3 protein: CASSSPRWAPLGAYNEQFF; CDR3 DNA: TGTGCCAGCAGCTCTCCCCGATGGGCTCCGTTAGGGGCGTACAATGAGCAGTTCTTC
D gene: -; clone size: -; J gene: TRBJ2-3; CDR3 length: 19; V gene: TRBV4-3; CDR3 protein: CASSQEQGMAGGRTDTQYF; CDR3 DNA: TGCGCCAGCAGCCAAGAACAGGGGATGGCGGGGGGCCGCACAGATACGCAGTATTTT
D gene: TRBD2; clone size: -; J gene: TRBJ2-3; CDR3 length: 17; V gene: TRBV19; CDR3 protein: CASSITLAGGVTDTQYF; CDR3 DNA: TGTGCCAGTAGTATAACACTAGCGGGGGGGGTCACAGATACGCAGTATTTT
D gene: TRBD1; clone size: -; J gene: TRBJ2-6; CDR3 length: 19; V gene: TRBV7-2; CDR3 protein: CASSFTGTGGRPGANVLTF; CDR3 DNA: TGTGCCAGCAGCTTCACCGGGACAGGGGGCAGGCCTGGGGCCAACGTCCTGACTTTC
D gene: TRBD1; clone size: -; J gene: TRBJ1-2; CDR3 length: 16; V gene: TRBV6-2/TRBV6-3; CDR3 protein: CASSPRADRAAYGYTF; CDR3 DNA: TGTGCCAGCAGTCCCCGGGCCGACAGGGCCGCCTATGGCTACACCTTC
D gene: -; clone size: -; J gene: TRBJ1-4; CDR3 length: 14; V gene: TRBV6-5; CDR3 protein: CASSYLGANEKLFF; CDR3 DNA: TGTGCCAGCAGTTACCTAGGAGCTAATGAAAAACTGTTTTTT
D gene: TRBD1; clone size: -; J gene: TRBJ1-4; CDR3 length: 15; V gene: TRBV29-1; CDR3 protein: CSVGTGSSTNEKLFF; CDR3 DNA: TGCAGCGTTGGGACAGGGTCGTCGACTAATGAAAAACTGTTTTTT
D gene: -; clone size: few; J gene: TRBJ1-2; CDR3 length: 15; V gene: TRBV28; CDR3 protein: CASRSTGSPSFGYTF; CDR3 DNA: TGTGCCAGCAGATCCACAGGGTCGCCGTCGTTCGGCTACACCTTC
D gene: TRBD1; clone size: -; J gene: TRBJ2-1; CDR3 length: 15; V gene: TRBV19; CDR3 protein: CASTGQGGRNNEQFF; CDR3 DNA: TGTGCCAGTACCGGACAGGGAGGTCGGAACAATGAGCAGTTCTTC
D gene: -; clone size: -; J gene: TRBJ2-1; CDR3 length: 16; V gene: TRBV6-2/TRBV6-3; CDR3 protein: CASSYSILVLPNEQFF; CDR3 DNA: TGTGCCAGCAGTTACTCGATACTGGTATTACCTAATGAGCAGTTCTTC
D gene: TRBD1; clone size: -; J gene: TRBJ1-6; CDR3 length: 16; V gene: TRBV7-9; CDR3 protein: CASSLDPGGSRSPLHF; CDR3 DNA: TGTGCCAGCAGCTTAGATCCAGGGGGCAGTCGGTCACCCCTCCACTTT
D gene: TRBD1; clone size: -; J gene: TRBJ2-1; CDR3 length: 12; V gene: TRBV6-1; CDR3 protein: CASSESRGRQFF; CDR3 DNA: TGTGCCAGCAGTGAATCCAGGGGGAGGCAGTTCTTC
D gene: -; clone size: -; J gene: TRBJ2-1; CDR3 length: 13; V gene: TRBV11-2; CDR3 protein: CASSFRTDNEQFF; CDR3 DNA: TGTGCCAGCAGCTTCAGGACAGACAATGAGCAGTTCTTC
D gene: -; clone size: -; J gene: TRBJ1-2; CDR3 length: 13; V gene: TRBV7-9; CDR3 protein: CASSFGANYGYTF; CDR3 DNA: TGTGCCAGCAGCTTTGGAGCAAACTATGGCTACACCTTC
D gene: TRBD1; clone size: -; J gene: TRBJ1-2; CDR3 length: 14; V gene: TRBV2; CDR3 protein: CASRRGPDSDGYTF; CDR3 DNA: TGTGCCAGCAGGAGGGGGCCCGATAGTGATGGCTACACCTTC
D gene: -; clone size: few; J gene: TRBJ1-2; CDR3 length: 12; V gene: TRBV7-2; CDR3 protein: CAGTSGAEGYTF; CDR3 DNA: TGTGCCGGGACCTCAGGGGCGGAAGGCTACACCTTC
D gene: TRBD1; clone size: -; J gene: TRBJ1-1; CDR3 length: 15; V gene: TRBV18; CDR3 protein: CASSLLTGSDTEAFF; CDR3 DNA: TGTGCCAGCTCACTGCTGACAGGGAGCGACACTGAAGCTTTCTTT
D gene: -; clone size: -; J gene: TRBJ1-2; CDR3 length: 12; V gene: TRBV12-3/TRBV12-4; CDR3 protein: CASSGTIPGYTF; CDR3 DNA: TGTGCCAGCAGTGGGACAATACCTGGCTACACCTTC
D gene: -; clone size: -; J gene: TRBJ1-1; CDR3 length: 14; V gene: TRBV28; CDR3 protein: CASSLNSGATEAFF; CDR3 DNA: TGTGCCAGCAGTTTAAACAGTGGGGCCACTGAAGCTTTCTTT
D gene: TRBD1; clone size: -; J gene: TRBJ1-4; CDR3 length: 15; V gene: TRBV27; CDR3 protein: CASSLRQGENEKLFF; CDR3 DNA: TGTGCCAGCAGTTTACGACAGGGGGAAAATGAAAAACTGTTTTTT
D gene: TRBD2; clone size: -; J gene: TRBJ2-1; CDR3 length: 18; V gene: TRBV5-4; CDR3 protein: CASRPGLAGTHSYNEQFF; CDR3 DNA: TGTGCCAGCAGGCCTGGACTAGCGGGAACCCACTCCTACAATGAGCAGTTCTTC
D gene: -; clone size: -; J gene: TRBJ2-3; CDR3 length: 14; V gene: TRBV2; CDR3 protein: CASSDSGRTDTQYF; CDR3 DNA: TGTGCCAGCAGTGACAGCGGGCGCACAGATACGCAGTATTTT
D gene: -; clone size: -; J gene: TRBJ2-3; CDR3 length: 15; V gene: TRBV28; CDR3 protein: CASSLSPSRTDTQYF; CDR3 DNA: TGTGCCAGCAGTTTGAGCCCCTCCCGCACAGATACGCAGTATTTT
D gene: -; clone size: -; J gene: TRBJ2-6; CDR3 length: 15; V gene: TRBV28; CDR3 protein: CASSLGAGLNDVLTF; CDR3 DNA: TGTGCCAGCAGTTTGGGGGCAGGTTTAAACGACGTCCTGACTTTC
D gene: TRBD2; clone size: -; J gene: TRBJ2-2; CDR3 length: 16; V gene: TRBV7-8; CDR3 protein: CASSSSGTRSAGELFF; CDR3 DNA: TGTGCCAGCAGCTCCTCAGGGACTAGATCAGCCGGGGAGCTGTTTTTT
D gene: TRBD2; clone size: -; J gene: TRBJ2-5; CDR3 length: 16; V gene: TRBV5-1; CDR3 protein: CASSPRTSGVQETQYF; CDR3 DNA: TGCGCCAGCAGCCCCCGGACTAGCGGGGTCCAAGAGACCCAGTACTTC
D gene: -; clone size: -; J gene: TRBJ1-1; CDR3 length: 12; V gene: TRBV2; CDR3 protein: CASSDAGYEAFF; CDR3 DNA: TGTGCCAGCAGTGATGCAGGGTACGAAGCTTTCTTT
D gene: -; clone size: -; J gene: TRBJ2-1; CDR3 length: 13; V gene: TRBV6-5; CDR3 protein: CASSQPSVNEQFF; CDR3 DNA: TGTGCCAGCAGTCAACCTAGCGTCAATGAGCAGTTCTTC
D gene: -; clone size: -; J gene: TRBJ1-2; CDR3 length: 14; V gene: TRBV6-5; CDR3 protein: CATRRDTLLYGYTF; CDR3 DNA: TGTGCCACTCGTAGGGACACTTTACTCTATGGCTACACCTTC
D gene: TRBD1; clone size: -; J gene: TRBJ1-6; CDR3 length: 14; V gene: TRBV6-5; CDR3 protein: CASSYRDSNSPLHF; CDR3 DNA: TGTGCCAGCAGTTACCGGGACAGTAATTCACCCCTCCACTTT
D gene: TRBD1; clone size: -; J gene: TRBJ1-2; CDR3 length: 15; V gene: TRBV5-4; CDR3 protein: CASSFDRVGDYGYTF; CDR3 DNA: TGTGCCAGCAGCTTTGACAGGGTTGGGGACTATGGCTACACCTTC
D gene: -; clone size: -; J gene: TRBJ1-5; CDR3 length: 15; V gene: TRBV10-3; CDR3 protein: CAISAGQDSNQPQHF; CDR3 DNA: TGTGCCATCAGTGCTGGACAAGATAGCAATCAGCCCCAGCATTTT